The 23 T cell receptor beta chains below were found in one sample sequenced in a study of T-cell memory formation after mild COVID-19. TCRdb ran MiXCR on the 5' RACE reads and lists one entry per CDR3 protein. This repertoire shows 400,000 or so distinct CDR3 sequences, roughly 20% found once; its top ten account for around 8%. Input material: PBMCs or a T cell subset sorted from them (not recorded which). These receptors were taken from an adult woman who had mild COVID-19 (a few samples of this study predate the infection). Cell type and time point are not known.

The rearrangement links TRBV10-3 to TRBJ2-7, with D perhaps TRBD1 or TRBD2 (5 bases each). CDR1 and CDR2 from the germline V gene are ENHRY and SYGVKD. The V end was cut by 6 bases, the J end by 4 bases, with 7 bases between. The CDR3 sequence is 11 residues long. The CDR3 DNA reads as TGTGCCATCAGGGGGGAATACGAGCAGTACTTC. As protein: CAIRGEYEQYF.

In DNA form, the CDR3 reads TGTGCCAGCAGGGGAGCCCCGCAGGATACGCAGTATTTT. Its protein is CASRGAPQDTQYF. The genes are TRBV7-9 and TRBJ2-3, with D maybe TRBD2 (5 bases). There are 13 residues in the CDR3. V was shortened by 6 bases and J by 6 bases, with 13 bases between the two germline ends. Per the germline V gene, CDR1 is SEHNR and CDR2 is FQNEAQ (reference sequence).

This clonotype appeared a few times. The chain uses TRBV20-1 and TRBJ2-3; D ambiguous. Per germline, CDR1 DFQATT and CDR2 SNEGSKA (reference sequence). V lost 4 bases and J lost 4, with 12 bases in between. The CDR3 loop spans 13 amino acids. The CDR3 sequence is CSATLSSADTQYF. CDR3 nucleotides: TGCAGTGCTACCCTCTCGAGCGCAGATACGCAGTATTTT.

V is TRBV4-3 and J is TRBJ1-1, with no clear D. CDR3 length equals 15 residues. Trimming left V 0 bases short and J 4 bases short, with 12 bases between. The germline gives CDR1 LGHNA, CDR2 YSLEER. CDR3 loop: CASSQDRVFRTEAFF. In DNA, the CDR3 is TGCGCCAGCAGCCAAGATAGGGTATTTCGCACTGAAGCTTTCTTT.

The chain joins TRBV7-6 to TRBJ2-1; 8 bases agree with TRBD1. V shed 3 bases, J shed 5 bases, and the junction held 0 bases outside the gene matches. CDR1 SGHVS and CDR2 FNYEAQ come from the germline V gene. This CDR3 is 13 amino acids long. As DNA, the CDR3 is TGTGCCAGCAGCTTGGGACAGGACAATGAGCAGTTCTTC. Protein: CASSLGQDNEQFF. The full variable domain, its missing parts supplied by reference TRBV7-6 and TRBJ2-1, is GAGVSQSPRYKVTKRGQDVALRCDPISGHVSLYWYRQALGQGPEFLTYFNYEAQQDKSGLPNDRFSAERPEGSISTLTIQRTEQRDSAMYRCASSLGQDNEQFFGPGTRLTVL.

The chain combines TRBV5-1 with TRBJ2-3; 10 nucleotides line up with TRBD2. The CDR3 is 17 residues long. V shed 0 bases, J shed 1 base, and the junction held 5 bases outside the gene matches. Germline V gene lookup returns CDR1 SGHRS and CDR2 YFSETQ. CDR3 sequence: CASSLGTSGGGTDTQYF. In nucleotides, the CDR3 is TGCGCCAGCAGCTTGGGGACTAGCGGAGGGGGCACAGATACGCAGTATTTT.

The J gene is TRBJ1-2, the V gene TRBV24-1, with 7 positions matching TRBD1. After removal of 3 bases from V and 8 bases from J, the junction contained 5 bases not matched to a gene. CDR1 and CDR2 from the germline V gene are KGHDR and SFDVKD. The length of the CDR3 is 13 residues. The CDR3, as DNA: TGTGCCACCAGTGATGGGACAGCTCTGGGCTACACCTTC. It specifies CATSDGTALGYTF.

This clonotype was observed a handful of times. The V gene is TRBV30, the J gene TRBJ2-6; no clear D. The germline V and J ends were trimmed by 2 bases and 0 bases, with 5 bases remaining between them. Germline-derived CDR1 and CDR2 are GTSNPN and SVGIG (reference sequence). The CDR3 covers 14 residues. CDR3: CAWSQSSGANVLTF. CDR3 sequence (DNA): TGTGCCTGGAGTCAGAGCTCTGGGGCCAACGTCCTGACTTTC.

There are a few counts of this clonotype. The rearrangement links TRBV7-8 to TRBJ2-3; 8 bases agree with TRBD2. Germline assignment: CDR1 SGHVS and CDR2 FQNEAQ. This CDR3 has 15 residues. V lost 8 bases, J lost 4 bases, and 11 bases stayed unmatched. Here the CDR3 reads CASRPAGGGPDTQYF. For the CDR3, the DNA is TGTGCCAGCCGACCGGCGGGGGGAGGGCCAGATACGCAGTATTTT.

There are a few counts of this clonotype. This chain connects TRBV7-7 to TRBJ2-3; 11 nucleotides line up with TRBD2. The CDR3 sequence is 17 residues long. From germline, CDR1 is SSHAT and CDR2 FNYEAQ (reference sequence). J was trimmed by 7 bases and V by 8 bases; bases with no gene match: 17. Here the CDR3 reads CASGGSTSGGPRNTQYF. CDR3 DNA sequence: TGTGCCAGCGGGGGTTCTACTAGCGGGGGCCCCAGGAATACGCAGTATTTT.

This clonotype came up a few times. The chain combines TRBV7-3 with TRBJ2-1; TRBD2 matches 10 bases. From germline, CDR1 is SGHTA and CDR2 FQGTGA. V dropped 3 bases and J dropped 10; count of bases not matched to a gene: 6. The CDR3 runs 14 residues. The DNA for the CDR3 is TGTGCCAGCAGCTTCGGGACTAGCGTAGGGGAGCAGTTCTTC. The encoded protein is CASSFGTSVGEQFF. The full variable domain, rest sourced from reference TRBV7-3 and TRBJ2-1, is GAGVSQTPSNKVTEKGKYVELRCDPISGHTALYWYRQSLGQGPEFLIYFQGTGAADDSGLPNDRFFAVRPEGSVSTLKIQRTERGDSAVYLCASSFGTSVGEQFFGPGTRLTVL.

This clonotype was picked up a small number of times. This chain joins TRBV15 and TRBJ2-2; D remains unclear. From germline, CDR1 is LNHNV and CDR2 YYDKDF (reference sequence). Trimming removed 6 bases at V and 5 bases at J, with 10 bases between. This CDR3 has 13 amino acids. CDR3 residues: CATSQEFTGELFF. The DNA for the CDR3 is TGTGCCACCAGTCAGGAGTTTACCGGGGAGCTGTTTTTT.

This clonotype has more than one count but fewer than ten. V is TRBV19 and J is TRBJ1-1, with a weak D call TRBD1 (5 bases). The CDR3 has 13 residues. Germline CDR1 and CDR2: LNHDA and SQIVND (reference sequence). Trimming left V 2 bases short and J 4 bases short, with 8 bases between. CDR3 loop: CASSIPGTTEAFF. The CDR3 nucleotides read TGTGCCAGTAGTATACCGGGGACCACTGAAGCTTTCTTT.

This clonotype came up a few times. The V gene is TRBV20-1, the J gene TRBJ2-5, with a possible D match to TRBD2 (5 bases). The V gene lost 0 bases and the J gene lost 5 bases, with 10 bases spanning the gap. The CDR3 sequence is 13 residues long. The germline CDR1 and CDR2 sequences are DFQATT and SNEGSKA (reference sequence). The CDR3 DNA is TGCAGTGCTAGAGAACATTCGGGGGAGACCCAGTACTTC. Translating gives CSAREHSGETQYF.

The chain uses TRBV4-3 and TRBJ2-7, with D unclear. The ends were cut back, 3 bases at V and 3 bases at J, with 18 bases in the middle. This CDR3 is 16 amino acids long. From germline, CDR1 is LGHNA and CDR2 YSLEER. The CDR3 reads CASSQDRTHGNYEQYF. As DNA, the CDR3 is TGCGCCAGCAGCCAGGACCGGACCCACGGCAACTACGAGCAGTACTTC.

This chain uses TRBV5-1 with TRBJ2-1; D gene unclear. CDR3 length: 14 amino acids. V dropped 3 bases and J dropped 4 bases, with 11 bases sitting between them. The germline gives CDR1 SGHRS, CDR2 YFSETQ. The CDR3 nucleotides are TGCGCCAGCAGCTCTGCAACAGCGTACAATGAGCAGTTCTTC. Amino acid sequence: CASSSATAYNEQFF.

This clonotype occurred a few times. The chain has TRBV7-2 and TRBJ2-1; D perhaps matches TRBD1 (5 bases). V was pared by 2 bases and J by 10 bases, with 12 bases between. The CDR3 is 13 residues long. Per the germline V gene, CDR1 is SGHTA and CDR2 is FQGNSA. This chain's CDR3 is CASSLTRVGEQFF. Written as DNA, the CDR3 is TGTGCCAGCAGCTTAACCAGGGTGGGCGAGCAGTTCTTC.

This clonotype appeared a few times. The V gene is TRBV10-3, the J gene TRBJ1-1; 7 bases are shared with TRBD1. Germline V lookup: CDR1 ENHRY, CDR2 SYGVKD. V was clipped by 3 bases and J by 4 bases; unmatched bases: 8. CDR3 length: 15 residues. The DNA for the CDR3 is TGTGCCATCAGTGACCCAGGGGGATCGGGCACTGAAGCTTTCTTT. Protein: CAISDPGGSGTEAFF.

This clonotype was picked up a small number of times. This chain connects TRBV5-5 to TRBJ2-3, with 10 bases lining up with TRBD2. CDR1 is SGHKS, CDR2 YYEKEE, per germline (reference sequence). The CDR3 is 15 residues long. With V trimmed by 3 bases and J by 4 bases, 5 bases remained unmatched. The CDR3 DNA sequence: TGTGCCAGCAGCTGGAGCGGGGGGGCCGCAGATACGCAGTATTTT. Residues: CASSWSGGAADTQYF. Full variable domain (remainder filled in from reference TRBV5-5 and TRBJ2-3): DAGVTQSPTHLIKTRGQQVTLRCSPISGHKSVSWYQQVLGQGPQFIFQYYEKEERGRGNFPDRFSARQFPNYSSELNVNALLLGDSALYLCASSWSGGAADTQYFGPGTRLTVL.

The table lists this clonotype with a few counts. This chain links TRBV5-1 with TRBJ2-3, with D tentatively TRBD1 (5 bases). The CDR3 runs to 15 residues. Germline assignment: CDR1 SGHRS and CDR2 YFSETQ. Trimming left V 4 bases short and J 5 bases short, with 17 bases between. CDR3: CASSLLGARGDTQYF. Written as DNA, the CDR3 is TGCGCCAGCAGCCTGTTAGGGGCCCGAGGAGATACGCAGTATTTT.

The gene calls are TRBV29-1 and TRBJ1-1, with 7 bases aligning to TRBD1. Trimming at V came to 6 bases and at J to 5 bases, leaving 18 bases not matched to a gene. Germline loops: CDR1 SQVTM, CDR2 ANQGSEA. This CDR3 is 16 amino acids long. The CDR3 DNA follows: TGCAGCGTGCGACGACCCACCGGACAGGAGGGAACTGAAGCTTTCTTT. This codes for CSVRRPTGQEGTEAFF. The full variable domain, rest sourced from reference TRBV29-1 and TRBJ1-1, is SAVISQKPSRDICQRGTSLTIQCQVDSQVTMMFWYRQQPGQSLTLIATANQGSEATYESGFVIDKFPISRPNLTFSTLTVSNMSPEDSSIYLCSVRRPTGQEGTEAFFGQGTRLTVV.

The chain combines TRBV5-5 with TRBJ2-1, with D tentatively TRBD1 or TRBD2 (6 bases each). The CDR3 runs to 15 residues. V was trimmed by 1 base and J by 2 bases, leaving 10 bases between them. From germline, CDR1 is SGHKS and CDR2 YYEKEE (reference sequence). The CDR3 nucleotides are TGTGCCAGCAGCTTGTGGGGGGCCACCTACAATGAGCAGTTCTTC. Translation gives CASSLWGATYNEQFF.

This clonotype was observed a handful of times. The chain has TRBV7-9 and TRBJ2-4; perhaps TRBD2 as D (6 bases). The CDR3 contains 13 residues. The V gene lost 3 bases and the J gene lost 5 bases, with 8 bases spanning the gap. Germline CDR1 and CDR2: SEHNR and FQNEAQ (reference sequence). CDR3 DNA: TGTGCCAGCAGCTTGGGGGGAGAAAACATTCAGTACTTC. Protein: CASSLGGENIQYF.